This T cell receptor beta chain was recorded in a study of CD8+CD57+ T cells in acquired aplastic anemia. The CDR3 covers 13 residues. Germline lookup yields CDR1 MGHDK and CDR2 SYGVNS. The V end was cut by 4 bases, the J end by 3 bases, with 9 bases between. Study findings and constraints: CD8+ Simpson's diversity in patients was not significantly different from that in controls.

Concerning this clonotype: Antigen specificity is unknown.

The authors sequenced patients whose flow cytometry had shown CD8+CD57+ cell expansion. Each patient gave a blood sample that was collected before any therapy had been received. Profiling of TCR beta VDJ combinations and CDR3 sequences used genomic DNA as template. TCRdb recomputed calls from the reads with MiXCR, one row per CDR3 protein. The sample consists of 180,000 or so distinct CDR3 sequences, roughly 63% of them appearing once. The source material was sorted CD4+, CD8+, or CD8+CD57+ T cells (not recorded which) from PBMCs. The source is a human donor with aplastic anemia. V is TRBV25-1 and J is TRBJ1-1; D remains ambiguous. This CDR3 reads CASSGEIHTEAFF. The DNA for the CDR3 is TGTGCCAGCAGTGGGGAGATCCACACTGAAGCTTTCTTT. The complete variable domain, with remaining parts taken from reference TRBV25-1 and TRBJ1-1, reads EADIYQTPRYLVIGTGKKITLECSQTMGHDKMYWYQQDPGMELHLIHYSYGVNSTEKGDLSSESTVSRIRTEHFPLTLESARPSHTSQYLCASSGEIHTEAFFGQGTRLTVV.